This TCR beta chain emerged from a study of cytomegalovirus exposure and HLA in healthy donors. Regarding the study as a whole: A later analysis found that most CMV-associated TCR beta chains appeared HLA-restricted. V segments that were indistinguishable, TRBV6-2 and TRBV6-3 among them, were omitted from analysis. Specific recognition of CMV antigens was confirmed in vitro for a few chains (all CMV-associated). The classifier reportedly diagnosed cytomegalovirus status with high specificity and sensitivity.

A word on this clone: Its antigen is currently unknown.

The V and J ends lost 8 bases and 4 bases respectively, with 15 bases between them. The germline V gene has CDR1 SGHDN and CDR2 FVKESK. The CDR3 is made up of 13 amino acids. The study ran its PCR with 60 Vbeta and 13 Jbeta primers. Generated by immunoSEQ multiplex PCR, the TCRdb table keeps only in-frame clones and is missing some. Among about 160,000 clones listed, over 65% were seen once. J is TRBJ2-7 and V is TRBV14; the D gene is possibly TRBD2 (6 bases). Specimen: PBMCs. The TCR comes from a man in his forties or fifties in good health and CMV-seropositive. This chain's CDR3 is CASQPDAGYEQYF. In nucleotides, the CDR3 is TGTGCCAGCCAGCCCGACGCGGGGTACGAGCAGTACTTC.